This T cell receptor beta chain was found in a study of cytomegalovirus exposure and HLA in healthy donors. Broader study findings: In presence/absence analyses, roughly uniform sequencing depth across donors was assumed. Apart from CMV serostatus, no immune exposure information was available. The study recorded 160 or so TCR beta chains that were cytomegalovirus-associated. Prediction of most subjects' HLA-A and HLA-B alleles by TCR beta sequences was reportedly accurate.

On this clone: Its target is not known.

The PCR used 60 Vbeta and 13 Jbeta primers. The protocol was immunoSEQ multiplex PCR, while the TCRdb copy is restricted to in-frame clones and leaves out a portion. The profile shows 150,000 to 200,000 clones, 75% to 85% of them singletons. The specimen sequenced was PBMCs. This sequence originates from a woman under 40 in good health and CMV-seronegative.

In DNA, the CDR3 is TGTGCCAGCTCACCCCTAGACCAAGACAATGAGCAGTTCTTC. It translates to CASSPLDQDNEQFF. This chain uses TRBV18 with TRBJ2-1; no firm D call. Germline V lookup: CDR1 KGHSH, CDR2 LQKENI. The ends were cut back, 3 bases at V and 5 bases at J, with 11 bases in the middle. This CDR3 is built from 14 residues.